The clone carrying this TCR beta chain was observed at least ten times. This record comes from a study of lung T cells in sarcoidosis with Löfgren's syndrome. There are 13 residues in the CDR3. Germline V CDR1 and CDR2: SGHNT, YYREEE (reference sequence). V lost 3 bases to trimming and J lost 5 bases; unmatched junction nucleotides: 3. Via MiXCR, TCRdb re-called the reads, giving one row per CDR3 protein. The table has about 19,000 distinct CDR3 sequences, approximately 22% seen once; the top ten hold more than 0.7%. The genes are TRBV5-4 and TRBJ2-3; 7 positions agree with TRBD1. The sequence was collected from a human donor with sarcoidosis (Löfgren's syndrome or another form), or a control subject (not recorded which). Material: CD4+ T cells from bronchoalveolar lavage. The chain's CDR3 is CASSSTGKDTQYF. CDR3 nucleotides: TGTGCCAGCAGCTCGACAGGGAAAGATACGCAGTATTTT.